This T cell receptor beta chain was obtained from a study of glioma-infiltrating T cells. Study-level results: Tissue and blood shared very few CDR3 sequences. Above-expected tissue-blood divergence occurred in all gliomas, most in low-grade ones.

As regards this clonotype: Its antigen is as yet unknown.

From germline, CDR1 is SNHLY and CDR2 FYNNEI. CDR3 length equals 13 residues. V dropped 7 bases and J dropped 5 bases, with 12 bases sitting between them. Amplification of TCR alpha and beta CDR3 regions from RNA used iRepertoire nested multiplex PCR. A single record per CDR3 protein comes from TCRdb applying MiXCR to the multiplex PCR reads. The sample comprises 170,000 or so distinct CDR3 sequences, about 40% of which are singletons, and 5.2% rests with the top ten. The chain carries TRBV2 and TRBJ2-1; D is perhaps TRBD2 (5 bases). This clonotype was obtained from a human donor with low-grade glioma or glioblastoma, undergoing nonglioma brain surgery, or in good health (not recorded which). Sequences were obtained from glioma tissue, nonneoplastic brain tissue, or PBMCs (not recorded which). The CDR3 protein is CASNLGRNNEQFF. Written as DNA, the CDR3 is TGTGCCAGCAATCTGGGGAGAAACAATGAGCAGTTCTTC.